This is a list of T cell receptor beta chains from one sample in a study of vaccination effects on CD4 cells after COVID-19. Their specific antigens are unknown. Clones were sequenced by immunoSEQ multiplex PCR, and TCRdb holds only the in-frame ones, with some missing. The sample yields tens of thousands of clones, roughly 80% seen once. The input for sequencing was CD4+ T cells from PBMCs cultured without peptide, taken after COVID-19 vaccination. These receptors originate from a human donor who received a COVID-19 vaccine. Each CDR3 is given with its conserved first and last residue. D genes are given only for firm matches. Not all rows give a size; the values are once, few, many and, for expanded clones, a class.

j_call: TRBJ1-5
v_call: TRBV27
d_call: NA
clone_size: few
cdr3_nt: TGTGCCAGCAGATCCGGATATAGCAATCAGCCCCAGCATTTT
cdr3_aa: CASRSGYSNQPQHF

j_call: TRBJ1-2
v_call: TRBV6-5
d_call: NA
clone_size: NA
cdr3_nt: TGTGCCAGCAGTTTCAGGGGTTATGGCTACACCTTC
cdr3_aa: CASSFRGYGYTF

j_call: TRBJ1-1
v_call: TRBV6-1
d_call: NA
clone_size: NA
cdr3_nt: TGTGCCAGCAGTGAAGGCGGGGCCCTCACTGAAGCTTTCTTT
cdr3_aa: CASSEGGALTEAFF

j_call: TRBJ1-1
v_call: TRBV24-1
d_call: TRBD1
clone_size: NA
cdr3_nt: TGTGCCACCAGTGAACCGGGACAGGGGGCGCGGGCTTTCTTT
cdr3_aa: CATSEPGQGARAFF

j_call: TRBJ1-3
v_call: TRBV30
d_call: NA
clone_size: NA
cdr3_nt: TGTGCCTGGGACGATCTTGGAAACACCATATATTTT
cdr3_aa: CAWDDLGNTIYF

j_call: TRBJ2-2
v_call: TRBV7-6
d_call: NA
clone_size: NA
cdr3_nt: TGTGCCAGCAGCGACCGACTGACTTCAGGGGTCGGGACCGGGGAGCTGTTTTTT
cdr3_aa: CASSDRLTSGVGTGELFF

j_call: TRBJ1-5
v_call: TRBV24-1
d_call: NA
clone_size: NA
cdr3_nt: TGTGCCACCAGTGAAAACGTGGGGGGGGTAGGCAATCAGCCCCAGCATTTT
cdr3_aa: CATSENVGGVGNQPQHF

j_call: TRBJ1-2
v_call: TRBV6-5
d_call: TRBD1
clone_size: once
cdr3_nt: TGTGCCAGCAGACTCGGGACAGGGGGCTATGGCTACACCTTC
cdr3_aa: CASRLGTGGYGYTF

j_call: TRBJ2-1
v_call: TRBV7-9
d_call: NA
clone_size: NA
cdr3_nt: TGTGCCAGCAGCTTAGGGGCAGGGTGGGGGTTCAATGAGCAGTTCTTC
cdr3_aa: CASSLGAGWGFNEQFF

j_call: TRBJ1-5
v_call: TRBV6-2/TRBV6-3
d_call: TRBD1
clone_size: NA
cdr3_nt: TGTGCCAGCAGTTATGGCAGGGGGGTGGAGCCCCAGCATTTT
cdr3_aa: CASSYGRGVEPQHF

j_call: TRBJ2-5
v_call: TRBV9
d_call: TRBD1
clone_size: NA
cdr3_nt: TGTGCCAGCAGCCTTACAGGGGGCAGGGAGACCCAGTACTTC
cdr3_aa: CASSLTGGRETQYF

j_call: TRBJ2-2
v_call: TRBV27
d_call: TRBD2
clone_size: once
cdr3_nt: TGTGCCAGCAGTTTGGTAGCGGGGACCCACACCGGGGAGCTGTTTTTT
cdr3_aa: CASSLVAGTHTGELFF

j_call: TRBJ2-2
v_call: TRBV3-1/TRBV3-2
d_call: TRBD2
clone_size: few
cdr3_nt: TGTGCCAGCAGCCAGGGGAGGGGGAACACCGGGGAGCTGTTTTTT
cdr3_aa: CASSQGRGNTGELFF

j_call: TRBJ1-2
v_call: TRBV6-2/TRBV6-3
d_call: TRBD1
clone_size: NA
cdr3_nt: TGTGCCAGCAGCCGACAGGGTTCGAGCGGTAACTATGGCTACACCTTC
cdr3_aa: CASSRQGSSGNYGYTF

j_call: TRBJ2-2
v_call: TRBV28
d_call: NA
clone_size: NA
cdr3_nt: TGTGCCAGCAGTTTTTCCGGTTCGAACACCGGGGAGCTGTTTTTT
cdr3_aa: CASSFSGSNTGELFF

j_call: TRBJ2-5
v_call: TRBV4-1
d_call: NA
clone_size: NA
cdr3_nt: TGCGCCAGCAGCCAAGAGGGTGTCAGGAGGGAGACCCAGTACTTC
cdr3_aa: CASSQEGVRRETQYF

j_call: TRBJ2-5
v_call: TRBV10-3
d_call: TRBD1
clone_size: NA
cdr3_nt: TGTGCCACCAAAGGGACAGGGGCTCGCGAGACCCAGTACTTC
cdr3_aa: CATKGTGARETQYF

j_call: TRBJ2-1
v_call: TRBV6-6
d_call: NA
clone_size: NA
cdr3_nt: TGTGCCAGCAGTTACTCGGCAGGGTCGTCCAATGAGCAGTTCTTC
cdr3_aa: CASSYSAGSSNEQFF

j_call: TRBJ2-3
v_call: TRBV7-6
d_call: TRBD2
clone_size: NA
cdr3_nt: TGTGCCAGCAGCTTTCCGACTAGCGGGGGGACCACAGATACGCAGTATTTT
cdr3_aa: CASSFPTSGGTTDTQYF

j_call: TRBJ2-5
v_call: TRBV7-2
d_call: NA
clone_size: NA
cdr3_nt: TGTGCCAGCAGCTTCCTGGGGCGGGTTGGGGAGACCCAGTACTTC
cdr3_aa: CASSFLGRVGETQYF

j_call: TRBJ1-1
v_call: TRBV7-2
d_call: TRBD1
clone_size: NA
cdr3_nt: TGTGCCAGCAGCTTAGTATCGGCAGGGACAGGCACTGAAGCTTTCTTT
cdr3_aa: CASSLVSAGTGTEAFF

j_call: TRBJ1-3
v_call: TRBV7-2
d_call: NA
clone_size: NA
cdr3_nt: TGTGCCAGCAGCTTAGAGGGCCTTTCTGGAAACACCATATATTTT
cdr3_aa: CASSLEGLSGNTIYF

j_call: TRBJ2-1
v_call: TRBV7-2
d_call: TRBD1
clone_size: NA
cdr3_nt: TGTGCCAGCAGCACCCGCATACAGGGGATTGAGCAGTTCTTC
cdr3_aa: CASSTRIQGIEQFF

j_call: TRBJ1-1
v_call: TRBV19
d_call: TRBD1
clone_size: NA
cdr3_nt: TGTGCCAGTAGTGAAGGGGGCTGGGGTGGCACTGAAGCTTTCTTT
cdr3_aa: CASSEGGWGGTEAFF

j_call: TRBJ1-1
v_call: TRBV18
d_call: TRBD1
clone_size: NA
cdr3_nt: TGTGCCAGCTCACCCCGGACAGGGGGGACTGAAGCTTTCTTT
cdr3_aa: CASSPRTGGTEAFF

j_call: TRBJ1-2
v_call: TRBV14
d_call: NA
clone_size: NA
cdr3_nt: TGTGCCAGCAGCCCCAATAACTATGGCTACACCTTC
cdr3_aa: CASSPNNYGYTF

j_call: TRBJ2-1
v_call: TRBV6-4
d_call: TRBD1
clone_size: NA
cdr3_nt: TGTGCCAGCAGTCCCTCTCCGACAGGGTCTTCCTACAATGAGCAGTTCTTC
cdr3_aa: CASSPSPTGSSYNEQFF

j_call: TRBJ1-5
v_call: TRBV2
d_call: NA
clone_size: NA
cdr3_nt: TGTGCCAGCAGGAATGAGGGACAACCGAAGAATCAGCCCCAGCATTTT
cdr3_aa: CASRNEGQPKNQPQHF

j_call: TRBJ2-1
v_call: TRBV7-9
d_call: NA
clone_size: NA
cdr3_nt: TGTGCCAGCAGCCTCTTACAGGGTTTAAACAATGAGCAGTTCTTC
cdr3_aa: CASSLLQGLNNEQFF

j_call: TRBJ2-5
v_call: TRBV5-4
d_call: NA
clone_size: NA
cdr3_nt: TGTGCCAGCAGCCTAGAGGAGACCCAGTACTTC
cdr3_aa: CASSLEETQYF

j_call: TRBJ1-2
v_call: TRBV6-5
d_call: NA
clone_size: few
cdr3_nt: TGTGCCAGCAGTTACTCGCTACACCGGGACTATGGCTACACCTTC
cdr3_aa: CASSYSLHRDYGYTF

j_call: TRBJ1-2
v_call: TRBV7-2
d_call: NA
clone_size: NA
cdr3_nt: TGTGCCAGCAGCTTAGCCGATTACTATGGCTACACCTTC
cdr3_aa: CASSLADYYGYTF

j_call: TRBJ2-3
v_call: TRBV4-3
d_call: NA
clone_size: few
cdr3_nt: TGCGCCAGCAGCCACCACGGAGGTGTGGGGGGGCGGACGGGTGATACGCAGTATTTT
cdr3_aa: CASSHHGGVGGRTGDTQYF

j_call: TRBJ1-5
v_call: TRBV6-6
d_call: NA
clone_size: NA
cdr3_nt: TGTGCCAGTGGACCGGGGGCGAGCAATCAGCCCCAGCATTTT
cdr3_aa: CASGPGASNQPQHF

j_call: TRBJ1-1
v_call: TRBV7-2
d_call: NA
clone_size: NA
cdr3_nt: TGTGCCAGCAGCTTCCGGATGCCTAACACTGAAGCTTTCTTT
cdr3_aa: CASSFRMPNTEAFF

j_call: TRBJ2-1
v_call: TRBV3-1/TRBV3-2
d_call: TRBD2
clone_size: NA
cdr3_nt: TGTGCCAGCAGCCAAGATAGCGGGGGGGCGCGGAATGAGCAGTTCTTC
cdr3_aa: CASSQDSGGARNEQFF